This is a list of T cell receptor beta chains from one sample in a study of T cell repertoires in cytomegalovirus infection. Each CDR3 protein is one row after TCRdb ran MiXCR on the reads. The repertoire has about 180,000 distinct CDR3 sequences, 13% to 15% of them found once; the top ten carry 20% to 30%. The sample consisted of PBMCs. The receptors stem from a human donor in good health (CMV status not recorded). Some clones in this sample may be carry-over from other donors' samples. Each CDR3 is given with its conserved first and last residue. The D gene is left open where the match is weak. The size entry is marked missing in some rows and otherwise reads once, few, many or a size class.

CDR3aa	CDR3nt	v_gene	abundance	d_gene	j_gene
CASSLSGDPAYEQYF	TGTGCCAGCAGCTTATCGGGGGACCCAGCTTACGAGCAGTACTTC	TRBV11-2	few	-	TRBJ2-7
CASSLDYSSPQFF	TGTGCCAGCAGCTTAGATTACTCCTCACCTCAGTTCTTC	TRBV11-2	-	-	TRBJ2-1
CSVETQYF	TGCAGCGTCGAGACCCAGTACTTC	TRBV29-1	few	-	TRBJ2-5
CASSPAPGLRYF	TGTGCCAGCAGCCCCGCGCCCGGACTCCGGTACTTC	TRBV14	-	-	TRBJ2-5
CATGGNTGELFF	TGTGCCACCGGGGGAAACACCGGGGAGCTGTTTTTT	TRBV28	many	-	TRBJ2-2
CSARDRVRSLYEQYF	TGCAGTGCTAGAGACAGGGTTAGGAGCCTCTACGAGCAGTACTTC	TRBV20-1	-	-	TRBJ2-7
CASSQSQGSQETQYF	TGCGCCAGCAGCCAGTCCCAGGGGTCGCAAGAGACCCAGTACTTC	TRBV4-3	many	-	TRBJ2-5
CASRRLAGSEQFF	TGTGCCAGCAGGAGACTAGCGGGCAGTGAGCAGTTCTTC	TRBV6-2/TRBV6-3	-	TRBD2	TRBJ2-1
CSAQREAASEQYF	TGCAGCGCCCAGCGGGAGGCCGCGTCCGAGCAGTACTTC	TRBV29-1	-	TRBD2	TRBJ2-7
CASSLGLVSFEQYF	TGTGCCAGCAGCTTAGGACTAGTTAGTTTCGAGCAGTACTTC	TRBV7-2	many	-	TRBJ2-7
CASSPRAGMNTEAFF	TGTGCCAGCAGTCCCCGGGCGGGGATGAACACTGAAGCTTTCTTT	TRBV6-4	-	-	TRBJ1-1
CATRHPGHLGEQYF	TGTGCCACCCGGCACCCGGGACACCTAGGAGAGCAGTACTTC	TRBV19	-	-	TRBJ2-7
CASISISGSSYEQYF	TGTGCCAGCATTTCGATTAGCGGCAGCTCCTACGAGCAGTACTTC	TRBV28	-	-	TRBJ2-7
CSVERPGTGELFF	TGCAGCGTTGAACGACCGGGCACCGGGGAGCTGTTTTTT	TRBV29-1	many	-	TRBJ2-2
CASSPNSRGTDTQYF	TGTGCCAGCTCACCTAATTCTCGGGGCACAGATACGCAGTATTTT	TRBV18	-	-	TRBJ2-3
CASSSRDFISYEQYF	TGTGCCAGCAGCAGCAGGGACTTTATTTCCTACGAGCAGTACTTC	TRBV28	-	-	TRBJ2-7
CASSLAGSEGGYTF	TGTGCCAGCAGCTTAGCGGGCAGCGAAGGTGGCTACACCTTC	TRBV7-8	many	-	TRBJ1-2
CASSQDRARVSPLHF	TGTGCCAGCAGCCAAGATAGGGCCCGTGTTTCACCCCTCCACTTT	TRBV14	few	-	TRBJ1-6
CASRTGLLWLTGELFF	TGTGCCAGCAGAACGGGGCTGCTTTGGCTTACCGGGGAGCTGTTTTTT	TRBV7-8	many	-	TRBJ2-2
CASSLKLGGPQHF	TGTGCCAGCAGCTTAAAGCTAGGAGGGCCCCAGCATTTT	TRBV7-2	many	-	TRBJ1-5
CASSDGRAPDTQYF	TGTGCCAGCAGTGATGGACGGGCACCAGATACGCAGTATTTT	TRBV25-1	many	-	TRBJ2-3
CSVQGFNYEQYF	TGCAGCGTTCAGGGGTTTAACTACGAGCAGTACTTC	TRBV29-1	few	-	TRBJ2-7
CASSPVGPRGNSPLHF	TGTGCCAGCAGCCCCGTCGGTCCTAGGGGCAATTCACCCCTCCACTTT	TRBV7-6	few	-	TRBJ1-6
CASNLDSNNSPLHF	TGTGCCAGTAATCTCGACTCTAATAATTCACCCCTCCACTTT	TRBV19	-	-	TRBJ1-6
CASSSQGADETQYF	TGTGCCAGCAGCTCACAGGGGGCGGACGAGACCCAGTACTTC	TRBV7-2	many	TRBD1	TRBJ2-5
CASRAGGNGFTF	TGTGCCAGCAGGGCAGGGGGAAATGGCTTCACCTTC	TRBV28	-	TRBD1	TRBJ1-2
CASSYGAFYEQYF	TGTGCCAGCAGCTACGGGGCTTTTTACGAGCAGTACTTC	TRBV7-8	-	-	TRBJ2-7
CASSLRGREQFF	TGTGCCAGCAGCTTAAGGGGGCGCGAGCAGTTCTTC	TRBV7-3	many	-	TRBJ2-1
CASSYGGTGANVLTF	TGTGCCAGCAGTTACGGAGGTACTGGGGCCAACGTCCTGACTTTC	TRBV6-2/TRBV6-3	many	-	TRBJ2-6
CASKKGRSLTDTQYF	TGTGCCAGCAAAAAGGGGAGGAGCTTAACAGATACGCAGTATTTT	TRBV2	many	-	TRBJ2-3
CASSPSSGQGHNEQFF	TGTGCCAGCTCACCCTCCTCGGGACAGGGGCACAATGAGCAGTTCTTC	TRBV18	-	TRBD1	TRBJ2-1
CASSLESVTKSRTGELFF	TGTGCCAGCAGCTTAGAAAGTGTGACAAAATCACGCACCGGGGAGCTGTTTTTT	TRBV11-3	-	-	TRBJ2-2
CASSLTDREAFF	TGTGCCAGCAGCTTGACCGACCGTGAAGCTTTCTTT	TRBV7-8	many	-	TRBJ1-1
CASSRSVGNTIYF	TGTGCCAGCAGCCGTTCAGTTGGAAACACCATATATTTT	TRBV7-8	few	-	TRBJ1-3
CASSLTASGGTQYF	TGTGCCAGCAGCTTAACAGCTAGCGGTGGGACCCAGTACTTC	TRBV7-4	few	TRBD2	TRBJ2-5
CASSRRDRGGTDTQYF	TGTGCCAGCAGCCGCCGGGACAGGGGAGGCACAGATACGCAGTATTTT	TRBV7-2	many	TRBD1	TRBJ2-3
CASALPRQDPSGNTIYF	TGTGCTAGTGCTTTACCCCGGCAGGACCCCTCTGGAAACACCATATATTTT	TRBV12-5	many	-	TRBJ1-3
CASTKGTLHRTEAFF	TGTGCCAGCACCAAGGGGACTCTTCACCGCACTGAAGCTTTCTTT	TRBV6-5	few	-	TRBJ1-1
CASSKGGTTSYEQYF	TGTGCCAGCAGCAAAGGGGGGACAACGTCCTACGAGCAGTACTTC	TRBV7-3	many	-	TRBJ2-7
CATRGPDTGELFF	TGTGCCACCCGGGGGCCTGACACCGGGGAGCTGTTTTTT	TRBV7-6	many	-	TRBJ2-2
CSVEEGANTEAFF	TGCAGCGTTGAGGAGGGGGCGAACACTGAAGCTTTCTTT	TRBV29-1	few	TRBD1	TRBJ1-1
CASSFDSGWDNEQFF	TGTGCCAGCAGCTTCGACAGCGGCTGGGACAATGAGCAGTTCTTC	TRBV7-3	many	-	TRBJ2-1
CSARDPRGIRAYEQYF	TGCAGTGCTAGAGATCCCCGGGGGATTAGGGCCTACGAGCAGTACTTC	TRBV20-1	-	-	TRBJ2-7
CASSAGRTGRLYNEQFF	TGTGCCAGCAGCGCAGGCCGGACAGGGAGGCTGTACAATGAGCAGTTCTTC	TRBV7-2	-	TRBD1	TRBJ2-1
CASNSPPYNEQFF	TGTGCCAGCAACTCCCCACCCTACAATGAGCAGTTCTTC	TRBV9	-	-	TRBJ2-1